Shown below are 15 T cell receptor beta chains from a single sample sequenced in a study of immune cell composition in non-small cell lung cancer. The normal lung sample lay at least 3 cm, and maximally far, from the tumour. Some clones are missing from TCRdb's copy, which holds only in-frame ones; the method was immunoSEQ multiplex PCR. The sample lists roughly 4,600 clones, 71% occurring once. Sequencing input: non-adjacent lung tissue. These receptors were taken from a human donor with non-small cell lung cancer.

The chain employs TRBV7-9 and TRBJ1-1; D ambiguous. CDR3 length equals 13 residues. Germline lookup yields CDR1 SEHNR and CDR2 FQNEAQ (reference sequence). The V and J ends lost 4 bases and 4 bases respectively, with 10 bases between them. CDR3 in amino acids: CASSSQPGTEAFF. The CDR3, as DNA: TGTGCCAGCAGCTCCCAACCGGGCACTGAAGCTTTCTTT.

The chain couples TRBV6-6 to TRBJ1-2, with no clear D. CDR1 MNHNY and CDR2 SVGAGI come from the germline V gene (reference sequence). Trimming took off 2 bases at V and 2 bases at J, with 6 bases between the two ends. CDR3 length equals 13 residues. In nucleotides, the CDR3 is TGTGCCAGCAGTTACAGTGAGAACTATGGCTACACCTTC. Amino acids: CASSYSENYGYTF.

The J gene is TRBJ2-3, the V gene TRBV21-1; TRBD2, the table's D call, lacks a check against the DNA. TRBV21-1 is a known pseudogene. The CDR3 consists of 14 residues. In DNA, the CDR3 is TGTGCCAGTAGAAGCGGGGGGCGGGCAGATACGCAGTATTTT. As protein: CASRSGGRADTQYF.

V gene TRBV4-1 combines with J gene TRBJ1-4, with a weak D call TRBD1 (5 bases). This CDR3 spans 14 amino acids. The germline V gene has CDR1 MGHRA and CDR2 YSYEKL. V was shortened by 7 bases and J by 5 bases, with 14 bases between the two germline ends. The CDR3 here is CASTSGAGNEKLFF. DNA for the CDR3: TGCGCCAGCACCTCCGGGGCAGGGAATGAAAAACTGTTTTTT.

The rearrangement links TRBV5-1 to TRBJ1-1; maybe TRBD1 (6 bases). Trimming took off 3 bases at V and 1 base at J, with 16 bases between the two ends. Per germline, CDR1 SGHRS and CDR2 YFSETQ. The CDR3 totals 16 residues. CDR3 in DNA: TGCGCCAGCAGCTGGGGAGGGGGGACAAGGAACACTGAAGCTTTCTTT. Its protein is CASSWGGGTRNTEAFF.

Only a few counts were recorded for this clone. This chain uses TRBV7-6 with TRBJ2-2; no clear D gene. Between the trimmed V and J ends, which lost 1 base and 6 bases, there was a span of 9 bases. Germline V lookup: CDR1 SGHVS, CDR2 FNYEAQ. The CDR3 runs to 14 residues. CDR3 in DNA: TGTGCCAGCAGCTTAGTGGCCGGCCCCGGGGAGCTGTTTTTT. It codes for CASSLVAGPGELFF.

CDR3 nucleotide sequence: TGTGCCAGCAGCCCACGGACTAGCGGGCGGAACGAGCAGTACTTC. Protein sequence: CASSPRTSGRNEQYF. The V gene is TRBV11-3, the J gene TRBJ2-7; 11 nucleotides align to TRBD2. Trimming cost V 5 bases and J 5 bases; bases outside gene matches: 8. The CDR3 runs to 15 residues. Per germline, CDR1 SGHNT and CDR2 YENEEA.

This rearrangement joins TRBV7-9 to TRBJ2-7; TRBD1 matches 7 bases. Per germline, CDR1 SEHNR and CDR2 FQNEAQ (reference sequence). The CDR3 has 13 residues. V dropped 5 bases and J dropped 6; count of bases not matched to a gene: 7. The CDR3 DNA sequence: TGTGCCAGCAGCCATTCGACAGGGCCCGAGCAGTACTTC. This sequence encodes CASSHSTGPEQYF. The full variable domain, with the rest looked up from reference TRBV7-9 and TRBJ2-7, is DTGVSQNPRHKITKRGQNVTFRCDPISEHNRLYWYRQTLGQGPEFLTYFQNEAQLEKSRLLSDRFSAERPKGSFSTLEIQRTEQGDSAMYLCASSHSTGPEQYFGPGTRLTVT.

This chain links TRBV6-6 with TRBJ2-3; D is unclear. Germline lookup yields CDR1 MNHNY and CDR2 SVGAGI (reference sequence). Trimming removed 0 bases at V and 5 bases at J, with 0 bases between. The CDR3 has 11 amino acids. In nucleotides, the CDR3 is TGTGCCAGCAGTTACTCAGATACGCAGTATTTT. Amino acid sequence: CASSYSDTQYF.

The gene calls are TRBV6-6 and TRBJ2-7; D is possibly TRBD1 (6 bases). CDR3 size: 13 residues. Deletions cut 9 bases from V and 2 bases from J, with 14 bases between. Germline V lookup: CDR1 MNHNY, CDR2 SVGAGI (reference sequence). The CDR3 loop is CASETGPTYEQYF. In DNA, the CDR3 is TGTGCCAGTGAGACAGGACCCACCTACGAGCAGTACTTC.

The gene calls are TRBV7-8 and TRBJ1-6; D call uncertain. V was cut by 4 bases and J by 7 bases, with 17 bases left in between. Germline V lookup: CDR1 SGHVS, CDR2 FQNEAQ. The CDR3 has 16 amino acids. The CDR3 DNA reads as TGTGCCAGCAGCTCGGGCGGCGCAGTTTCCAATTCACCCCTCCACTTT. It encodes CASSSGGAVSNSPLHF.

The chain links TRBV9 to TRBJ1-6, with unresolved D. This CDR3 spans 14 amino acids. The V gene's germline CDR1 is SGDLS and CDR2 YYNGEE. The V end lost 2 bases, the J end lost 7 bases, and 10 bases lay between the germline ends. The CDR3 here is CASSVLTANSPLHF. The CDR3 DNA reads as TGTGCCAGCAGCGTTTTAACAGCGAATTCACCCCTCCACTTT.

This clone has more than one count but fewer than ten. The chain has TRBV7-3 and TRBJ2-3, with D possibly being TRBD2 (6 bases). Germline CDR1 reads SGHTA; CDR2 reads FQGTGA. V was trimmed by 1 base and J by 4 bases, leaving 6 bases between them. This CDR3 contains 13 residues. The CDR3 DNA reads as TGTGCCAGCAGCTTAAGCGGGGCAGATACGCAGTATTTT. This codes for CASSLSGADTQYF.

The chain uses TRBV27 and TRBJ1-1, with D perhaps TRBD1 (5 bases). This CDR3 region has 14 residues. With 2 bases removed from V and 4 bases from J, the gap between germline ends came to 11 bases. Germline V gene lookup returns CDR1 MNHEY and CDR2 SMNVEV (reference sequence). The CDR3 bases are TGTGCCAGCAGTTTACACAGGTCGAGCACTGAAGCTTTCTTT. This encodes CASSLHRSSTEAFF.

The rearrangement links TRBV4-3 to TRBJ2-1; 8 nucleotides line up with TRBD1. The junction had 12 bases not matched to a gene; V was cut back by 1 base and J by 10 bases. The CDR3 totals 16 residues. Germline V gene lookup returns CDR1 LGHNA and CDR2 YSLEER. The CDR3 reads CASSQADLDRGGEQFF. Written as DNA, the CDR3 is TGCGCCAGCAGCCAAGCCGACCTCGACAGGGGCGGGGAGCAGTTCTTC.